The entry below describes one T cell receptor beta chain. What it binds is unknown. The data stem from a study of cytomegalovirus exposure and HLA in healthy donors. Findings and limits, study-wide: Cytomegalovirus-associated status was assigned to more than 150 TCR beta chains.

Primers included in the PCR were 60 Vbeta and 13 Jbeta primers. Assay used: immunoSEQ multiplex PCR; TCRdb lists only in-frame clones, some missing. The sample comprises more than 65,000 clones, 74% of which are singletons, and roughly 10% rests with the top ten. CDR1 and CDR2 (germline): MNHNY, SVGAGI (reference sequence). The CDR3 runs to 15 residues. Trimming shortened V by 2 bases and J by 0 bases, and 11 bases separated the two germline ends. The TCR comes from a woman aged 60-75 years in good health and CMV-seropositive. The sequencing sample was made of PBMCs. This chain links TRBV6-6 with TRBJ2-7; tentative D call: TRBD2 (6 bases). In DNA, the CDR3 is TGTGCCAGCAGTTACCGGACTATGAGCTCCTACGAGCAGTACTTC. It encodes CASSYRTMSSYEQYF.